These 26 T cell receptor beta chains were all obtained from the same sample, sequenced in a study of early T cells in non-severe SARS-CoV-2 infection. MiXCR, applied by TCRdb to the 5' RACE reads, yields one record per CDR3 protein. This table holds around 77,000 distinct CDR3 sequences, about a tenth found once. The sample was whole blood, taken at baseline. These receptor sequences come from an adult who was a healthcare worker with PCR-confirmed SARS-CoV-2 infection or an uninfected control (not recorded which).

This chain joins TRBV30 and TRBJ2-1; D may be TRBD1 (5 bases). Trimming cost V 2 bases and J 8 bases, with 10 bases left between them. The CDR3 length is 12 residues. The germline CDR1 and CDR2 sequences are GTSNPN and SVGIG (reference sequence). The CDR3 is CAWSTEGDEQFF. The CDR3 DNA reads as TGTGCCTGGAGTACGGAAGGGGATGAGCAGTTCTTC.

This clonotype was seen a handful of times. As DNA, the CDR3 is TGTGCCAGCTCACCAGGGACAGGGGCGAGCTCCTACGAGCAGTACTTC. This encodes CASSPGTGASSYEQYF. The J gene is TRBJ2-7, the V gene TRBV18, with TRBD1 identical over 10 bases. Unmatched junction bases numbered 4, after V lost 2 bases and J lost 0 bases. Germline values: CDR1 KGHSH, CDR2 LQKENI. CDR3 length: 16 residues.

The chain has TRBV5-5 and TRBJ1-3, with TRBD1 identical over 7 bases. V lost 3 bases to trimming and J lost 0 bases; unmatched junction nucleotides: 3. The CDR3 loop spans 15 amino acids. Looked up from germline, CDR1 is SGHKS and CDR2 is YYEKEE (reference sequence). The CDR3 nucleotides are TGTGCCAGCAGCTGGGGGGACAGCTCTGGAAACACCATATATTTT. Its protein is CASSWGDSSGNTIYF.

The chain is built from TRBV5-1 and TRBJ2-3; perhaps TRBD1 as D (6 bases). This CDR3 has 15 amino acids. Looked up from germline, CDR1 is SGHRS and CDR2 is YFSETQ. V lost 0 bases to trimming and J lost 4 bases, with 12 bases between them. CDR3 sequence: CASSLAKGQSDTQYF. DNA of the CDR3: TGCGCCAGCAGCTTGGCCAAAGGACAGTCAGATACGCAGTATTTT.

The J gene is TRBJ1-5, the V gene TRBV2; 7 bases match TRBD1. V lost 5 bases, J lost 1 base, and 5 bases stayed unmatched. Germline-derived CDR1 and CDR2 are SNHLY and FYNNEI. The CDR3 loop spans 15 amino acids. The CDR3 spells CASSPDRASNQPQHF. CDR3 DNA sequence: TGTGCCAGCAGTCCAGACAGGGCGAGCAATCAGCCCCAGCATTTT. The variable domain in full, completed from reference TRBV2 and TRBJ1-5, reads EPEVTQTPSHQVTQMGQEVILRCVPISNHLYFYWYRQILGQKVEFLVSFYNNEISEKSEIFDDQFSVERPDGSNFTLKIRSTKLEDSAMYFCASSPDRASNQPQHFGDGTRLSIL.

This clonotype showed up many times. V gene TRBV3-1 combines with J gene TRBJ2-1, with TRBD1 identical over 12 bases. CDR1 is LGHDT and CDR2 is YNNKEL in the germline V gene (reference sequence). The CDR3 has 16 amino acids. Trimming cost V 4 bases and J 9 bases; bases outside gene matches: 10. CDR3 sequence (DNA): TGTGCCAGCAGCCGAGGGGGACAGGGGGCAAGTGGTGAGCAGTTCTTC. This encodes CASSRGGQGASGEQFF.

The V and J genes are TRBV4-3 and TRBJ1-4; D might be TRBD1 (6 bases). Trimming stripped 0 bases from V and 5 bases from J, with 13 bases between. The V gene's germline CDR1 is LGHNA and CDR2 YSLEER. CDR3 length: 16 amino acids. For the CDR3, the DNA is TGCGCCAGCAGCCAAGATGGAGAAGGGGGGAATGAAAAACTGTTTTTT. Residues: CASSQDGEGGNEKLFF.

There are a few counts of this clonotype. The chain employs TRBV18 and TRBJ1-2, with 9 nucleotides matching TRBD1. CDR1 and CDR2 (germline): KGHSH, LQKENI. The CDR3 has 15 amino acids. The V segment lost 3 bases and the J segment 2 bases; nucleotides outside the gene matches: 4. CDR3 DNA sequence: TGTGCCAGCTCACCGATGGACAGGGGAAACTATGGCTACACCTTC. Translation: CASSPMDRGNYGYTF. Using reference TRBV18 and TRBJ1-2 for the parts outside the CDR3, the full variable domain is NAGVMQNPRHLVRRRGQEARLRCSPMKGHSHVYWYRQLPEEGLKFMVYLQKENIIDESGMPKERFSAEFPKEGPSILRIQQVVRGDSAAYFCASSPMDRGNYGYTFGSGTRLTVV.

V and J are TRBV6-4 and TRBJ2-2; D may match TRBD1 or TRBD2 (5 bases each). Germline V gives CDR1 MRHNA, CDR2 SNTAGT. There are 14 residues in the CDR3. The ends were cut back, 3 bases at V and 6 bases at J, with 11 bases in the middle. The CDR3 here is CASSEGEVSGELFF. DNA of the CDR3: TGTGCCAGCAGTGAGGGGGAAGTTTCCGGGGAGCTGTTTTTT.

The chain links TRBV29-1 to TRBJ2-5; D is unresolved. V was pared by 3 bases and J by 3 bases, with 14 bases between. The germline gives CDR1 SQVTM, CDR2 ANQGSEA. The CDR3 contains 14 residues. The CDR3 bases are TGCAGCGTTGAGTCCCAAGCTACCAAAGAGACCCAGTACTTC. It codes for CSVESQATKETQYF.

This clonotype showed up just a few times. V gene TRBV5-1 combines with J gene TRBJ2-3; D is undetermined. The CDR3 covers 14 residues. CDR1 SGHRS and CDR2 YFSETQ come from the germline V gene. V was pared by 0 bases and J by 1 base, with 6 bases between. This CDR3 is CASSLEVGTDTQYF. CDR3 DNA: TGCGCCAGCAGCTTGGAAGTAGGCACAGATACGCAGTATTTT. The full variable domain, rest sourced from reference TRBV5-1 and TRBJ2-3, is KAGVTQTPRYLIKTRGQQVTLSCSPISGHRSVSWYQQTPGQGLQFLFEYFSETQRNKGNFPGRFSGRQFSNSRSEMNVSTLELGDSALYLCASSLEVGTDTQYFGPGTRLTVL.

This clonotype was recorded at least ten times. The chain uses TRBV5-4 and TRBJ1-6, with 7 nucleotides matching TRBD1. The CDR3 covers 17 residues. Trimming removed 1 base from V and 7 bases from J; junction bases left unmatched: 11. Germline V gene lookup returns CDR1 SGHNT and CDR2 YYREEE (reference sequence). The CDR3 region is CASSLSNRGPTNSPLHF. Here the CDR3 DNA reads TGTGCCAGCAGCTTGTCCAACAGGGGTCCAACCAATTCACCCCTCCACTTT.

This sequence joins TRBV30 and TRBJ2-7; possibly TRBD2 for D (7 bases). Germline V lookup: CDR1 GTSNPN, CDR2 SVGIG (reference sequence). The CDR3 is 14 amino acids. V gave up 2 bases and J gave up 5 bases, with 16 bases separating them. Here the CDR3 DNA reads TGTGCCTGGAGTCCACGGAGGGGGGGCGACGAGCAGTACTTC. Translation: CAWSPRRGGDEQYF.

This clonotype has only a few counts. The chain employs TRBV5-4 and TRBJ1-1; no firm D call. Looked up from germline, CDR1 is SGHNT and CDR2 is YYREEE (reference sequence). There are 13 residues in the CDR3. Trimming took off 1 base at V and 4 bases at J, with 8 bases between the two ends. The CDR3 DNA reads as TGTGCCAGCAGCTTGCGCACGAGCACTGAAGCTTTCTTT. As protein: CASSLRTSTEAFF.

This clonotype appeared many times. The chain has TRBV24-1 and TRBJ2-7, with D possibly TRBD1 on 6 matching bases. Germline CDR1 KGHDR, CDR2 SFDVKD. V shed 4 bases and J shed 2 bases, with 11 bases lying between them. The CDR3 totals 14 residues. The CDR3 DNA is TGTGCCACCAGTGAAAGTGACAGGCCCTACGAGCAGTACTTC. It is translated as CATSESDRPYEQYF.

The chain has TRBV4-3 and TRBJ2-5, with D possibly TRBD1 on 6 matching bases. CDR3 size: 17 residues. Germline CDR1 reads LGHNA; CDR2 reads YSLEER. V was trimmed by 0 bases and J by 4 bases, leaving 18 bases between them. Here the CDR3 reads CASSQDRRGGVAETQYF. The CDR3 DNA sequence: TGCGCCAGCAGCCAAGATCGTAGAGGGGGAGTGGCAGAGACCCAGTACTTC.

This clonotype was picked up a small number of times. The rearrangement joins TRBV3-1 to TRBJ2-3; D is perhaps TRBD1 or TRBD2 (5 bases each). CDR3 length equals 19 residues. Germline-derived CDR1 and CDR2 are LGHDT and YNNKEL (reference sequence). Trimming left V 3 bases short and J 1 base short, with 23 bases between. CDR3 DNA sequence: TGTGCCAGCAGCCACTCTCCGGGACGGACGCGGTTAGGCACAGATACGCAGTATTTT. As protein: CASSHSPGRTRLGTDTQYF.

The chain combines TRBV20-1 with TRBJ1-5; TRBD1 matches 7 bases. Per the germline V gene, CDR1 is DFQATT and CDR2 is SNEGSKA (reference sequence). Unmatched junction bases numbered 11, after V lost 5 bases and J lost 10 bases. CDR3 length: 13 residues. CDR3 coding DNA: TGCAGTGCTGCCGGGACAGTGGCTGGCCCCCAGCATTTT. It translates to CSAAGTVAGPQHF.

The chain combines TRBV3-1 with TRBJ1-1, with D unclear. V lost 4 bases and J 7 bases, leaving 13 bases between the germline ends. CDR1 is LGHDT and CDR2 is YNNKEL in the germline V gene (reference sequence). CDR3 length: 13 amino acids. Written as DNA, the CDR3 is TGTGCCAGCAGCCCCAGTGAGGCGGTTGAAGCTTTCTTT. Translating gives CASSPSEAVEAFF. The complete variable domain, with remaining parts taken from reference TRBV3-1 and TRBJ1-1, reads DTAVSQTPKYLVTQMGNDKSIKCEQNLGHDTMYWYKQDSKKFLKIMFSYNNKELIINETVPNRFSPKSPDKAHLNLHINSLELGDSAVYFCASSPSEAVEAFFGQGTRLTVV.

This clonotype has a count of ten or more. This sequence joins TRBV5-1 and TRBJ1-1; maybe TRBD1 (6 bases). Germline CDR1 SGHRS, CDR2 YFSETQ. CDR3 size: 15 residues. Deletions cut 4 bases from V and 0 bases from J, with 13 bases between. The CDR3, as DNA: TGCGCCAGCAGCCCCGGGGGCAGCATGAACACTGAAGCTTTCTTT. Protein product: CASSPGGSMNTEAFF.

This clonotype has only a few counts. DNA for the CDR3: TGTGCCAGCAGCTTAGACGGAGGCACAGATACGCAGTATTTT. It translates to CASSLDGGTDTQYF. The chain joins TRBV7-3 to TRBJ2-3, with D unclear. CDR1 and CDR2 from the germline V gene are SGHTA and FQGTGA. The V gene lost 2 bases and the J gene lost 1 base, with 7 bases spanning the gap. This CDR3 has 14 residues. Supplemented by reference TRBV7-3 and TRBJ2-3, the full variable domain reads GAGVSQTPSNKVTEKGKYVELRCDPISGHTALYWYRQSLGQGPEFLIYFQGTGAADDSGLPNDRFFAVRPEGSVSTLKIQRTERGDSAVYLCASSLDGGTDTQYFGPGTRLTVL.

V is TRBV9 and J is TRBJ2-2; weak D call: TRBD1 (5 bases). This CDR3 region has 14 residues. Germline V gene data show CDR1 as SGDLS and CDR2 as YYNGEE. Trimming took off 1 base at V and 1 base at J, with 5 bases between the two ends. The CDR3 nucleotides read TGTGCCAGCAGCGTACAGGGGAACACCGGGGAGCTGTTTTTT. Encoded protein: CASSVQGNTGELFF.

CDR3 sequence (DNA): TGTGCCAGCAGCTTAAGCCACATTGCCTACGAGCAGTACTTC. This sequence encodes CASSLSHIAYEQYF. The genes are TRBV7-2 and TRBJ2-7; D ambiguous. The V gene's germline CDR1 is SGHTA and CDR2 FQGNSA. Trimming cost V 2 bases and J 2 bases, with 10 bases left between them. The CDR3 sequence is 14 residues long.

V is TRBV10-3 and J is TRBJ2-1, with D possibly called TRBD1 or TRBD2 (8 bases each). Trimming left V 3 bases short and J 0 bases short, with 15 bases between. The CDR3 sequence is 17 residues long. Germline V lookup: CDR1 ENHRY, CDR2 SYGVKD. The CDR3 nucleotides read TGTGCCATCAGTGACAGGGGGCTAGCGGGCTCCTACAATGAGCAGTTCTTC. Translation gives CAISDRGLAGSYNEQFF.

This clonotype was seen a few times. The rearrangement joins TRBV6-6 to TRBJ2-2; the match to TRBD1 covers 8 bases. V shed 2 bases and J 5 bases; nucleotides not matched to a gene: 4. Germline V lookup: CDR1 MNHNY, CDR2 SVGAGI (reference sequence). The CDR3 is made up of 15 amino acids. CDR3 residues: CASSYTGQETGELFF. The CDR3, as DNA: TGTGCCAGCAGTTACACGGGACAGGAGACCGGGGAGCTGTTTTTT.

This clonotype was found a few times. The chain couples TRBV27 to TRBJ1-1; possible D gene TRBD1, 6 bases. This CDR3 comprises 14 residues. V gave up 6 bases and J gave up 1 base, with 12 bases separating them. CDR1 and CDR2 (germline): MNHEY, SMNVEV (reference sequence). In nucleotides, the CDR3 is TGTGCCAGCAGAGCCGGACAGTCGAACACTGAAGCTTTCTTT. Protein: CASRAGQSNTEAFF.